Listed below are T cell receptor beta chains from one sample, sequenced in a study of blood T cells in healthy people across ages. MiXCR, run by TCRdb on the 5' RACE reads, gives a single entry per CDR3 protein. Of around 990,000 distinct CDR3 sequences in the sample, around two fifths were seen once. Sequences were obtained from blood. The receptor source for this set is a man between 18 and 35 years old in good health. Each CDR3 is given with its conserved first and last residue. The D gene is left open where the match is weak. Not all rows give a size; the values are once, few, many and, for expanded clones, a class.

TRBJ1-1,TRBV19,.,.,TGTGCCAGTACCCCAGGGCTATTGAACACTGAAGCTTTCTTT,CASTPGLLNTEAFF
TRBJ1-1,TRBV27,few,.,TGTGCCAGCAGGCCATGGGGTCCCGGGAGCGCTGAAGCTTTCTTT,CASRPWGPGSAEAFF
TRBJ2-7,TRBV6-6,.,TRBD1,TGTGCCAGCAGTTACACACAGGGGGTTGGATCCTACGAGCAGTACTTC,CASSYTQGVGSYEQYF
TRBJ2-3,TRBV4-3,.,.,TGCGCCAGCAGCCAAGTAGTCGGGCACCGAGATACGCAGTATTTT,CASSQVVGHRDTQYF
TRBJ2-1,TRBV27,.,.,TGTGCCAGCAGCCGCCTTTCACCGAGCTCCTACAATGAGCAGTTCTTC,CASSRLSPSSYNEQFF
TRBJ1-1,TRBV18,few,.,TGTGCCAGCTCCCCGACAGGAGGTTGGACTGAAGCTTTCTTT,CASSPTGGWTEAFF
TRBJ1-2,TRBV3-1,few,.,TGTGCCAGCAGCCAAGGGATAGCCGCTAACTATGGCTACACCTTC,CASSQGIAANYGYTF
TRBJ2-1,TRBV7-9,once,TRBD1,TGTGTCAGCAGCAGAACAGGGGCCAGCTCCTACAATGAGCAGTTCTTC,CVSSRTGASSYNEQFF
TRBJ2-6,TRBV12-3/TRBV12-4,few,TRBD1,TGTGCCAGCAGTTTAAGACAGGGCTATGGGGCCAACGTCCTGACTTTC,CASSLRQGYGANVLTF
TRBJ1-2,TRBV5-1,.,.,TGCGCCAGCCGCCCTCTGAAAGACGAGGGGCTAGCATATGGCTACACCTTC,CASRPLKDEGLAYGYTF
TRBJ1-1,TRBV7-2,few,TRBD1,TGTGCCAGCAGCTCCACAATTCGGACAGGGGTGAGCACTGAAGCTTTCTTT,CASSSTIRTGVSTEAFF
TRBJ2-1,TRBV10-3,.,.,TGTGCCATCCTGAATCTCGGAGCGAGCTCCTACAATGAGCAGTTCTTC,CAILNLGASSYNEQFF
TRBJ1-1,TRBV10-3,few,TRBD1,TGTGCCATCAGCTCCTCGCAGGGGGGCACTGAAGCTTTCTTT,CAISSSQGGTEAFF
TRBJ2-1,TRBV5-1,many,TRBD2,TGTGCCAGCAGCTTAGGGACTAGCGGATACAATGAGCAGTTCTTC,CASSLGTSGYNEQFF
TRBJ1-4,TRBV6-6,once,.,TGTACCAGCTGTCCCCCTCTAGGGGAAAAACTGTTTTTT,CTSCPPLGEKLFF
TRBJ2-1,TRBV6-5,.,TRBD1,TGTGCCAGCAGCAGCGACAGGGATGTCTACAATGAGCAGTTCTTC,CASSSDRDVYNEQFF
TRBJ2-1,TRBV12-3/TRBV12-4,.,TRBD2,TGTGCCAGCAGTGCACACCCCGGGACTAGCGCGAGTGAGCAGTTCTTC,CASSAHPGTSASEQFF
TRBJ1-1,TRBV5-5,.,.,TGTGCCAGCAGCTTTTTTTGGGACACTGAAGCTTTCTTT,CASSFFWDTEAFF
TRBJ1-1,TRBV9,.,.,TGTGCCAGCAGCGTAGGGGCAGGGCAGGACACTGAAGCTTTCTTT,CASSVGAGQDTEAFF
TRBJ1-2,TRBV7-2,.,.,TGTGCCAGCAGCTTAGGGGAGGACCGTCCTAACTATGGCTACACCTTC,CASSLGEDRPNYGYTF
TRBJ2-1,TRBV7-9,.,.,TGTGCCAGCAGCCGACCGGGGGGCTCACTCGACCAGTTCTTC,CASSRPGGSLDQFF
TRBJ2-3,TRBV2,.,TRBD2,TGTGCCAGCAGCGCCGGGACTAGCAGAGACACAGATACGCAGTATTTT,CASSAGTSRDTDTQYF
TRBJ2-7,TRBV7-6,few,TRBD1,TGTGCCAGCAGCCTGGGACAGGGTGGTAACGAGCAGTACTTC,CASSLGQGGNEQYF
TRBJ2-3,TRBV20-1,few,.,TGCAGTGCGAAAACCCTCACAGATACGCAGTATTTT,CSAKTLTDTQYF
TRBJ1-6,TRBV3-1,.,.,TGTGCCAGCAGCAAAACAGGGAAGTTTTCACCCCTCCACTTT,CASSKTGKFSPLHF